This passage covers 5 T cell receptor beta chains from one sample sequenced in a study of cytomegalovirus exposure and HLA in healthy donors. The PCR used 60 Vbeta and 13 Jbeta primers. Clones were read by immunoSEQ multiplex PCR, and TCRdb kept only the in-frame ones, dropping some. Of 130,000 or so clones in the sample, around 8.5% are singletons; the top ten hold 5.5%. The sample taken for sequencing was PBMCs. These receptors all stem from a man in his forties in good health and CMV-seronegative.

This CDR3 reads CASSQDRDRDGYTF. CDR3 sequence (DNA): TGTGCCAGCAGCCAAGATAGGGACAGGGATGGCTACACCTTC. V is TRBV14 and J is TRBJ1-2; 9 nucleotides align to TRBD1. CDR1 and CDR2 (germline): SGHDN, FVKESK. The CDR3 is made up of 14 amino acids. With 0 bases clipped from V and 6 bases from J, the junction kept 2 bases outside the gene matches. Drawing the rest from reference TRBV14 and TRBJ1-2, the complete variable domain is EAGVTQFPSHSVIEKGQTVTLRCDPISGHDNLYWYRRVMGKEIKFLLHFVKESKQDESGMPNNRFLAERTGGTYSTLKVQPAELEDSGVYFCASSQDRDRDGYTFGSGTRLTVV.

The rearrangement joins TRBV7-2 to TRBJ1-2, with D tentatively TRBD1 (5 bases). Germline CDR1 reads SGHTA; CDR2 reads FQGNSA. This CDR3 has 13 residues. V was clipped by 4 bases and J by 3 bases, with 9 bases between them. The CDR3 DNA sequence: TGTGCCAGCAGCTGGGGGGGGGACTATGGCTACACCTTC. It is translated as CASSWGGDYGYTF.

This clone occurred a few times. For the CDR3, the DNA is TGTGCCAGCAAGGACAGGGGGAAAACTGAAGCTTTCTTT. Translation: CASKDRGKTEAFF. The genes are TRBV25-1 and TRBJ1-1; 10 nucleotides agree with TRBD1. The CDR3 is made up of 13 amino acids. V lost 7 bases to trimming and J lost 5 bases; unmatched junction nucleotides: 4. From germline, CDR1 is MGHDK and CDR2 SYGVNS. The entire variable domain, with the rest obtained from reference TRBV25-1 and TRBJ1-1, is as follows: EADIYQTPRYLVIGTGKKITLECSQTMGHDKMYWYQQDPGMELHLIHYSYGVNSTEKGDLSSESTVSRIRTEHFPLTLESARPSHTSQYLCASKDRGKTEAFFGQGTRLTVV.

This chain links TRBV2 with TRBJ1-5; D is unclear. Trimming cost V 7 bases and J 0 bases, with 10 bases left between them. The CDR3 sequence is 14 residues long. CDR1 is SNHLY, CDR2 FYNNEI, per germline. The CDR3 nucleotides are TGTGCCAGCATACGTCGGGATAGCAATCAGCCCCAGCATTTT. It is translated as CASIRRDSNQPQHF.

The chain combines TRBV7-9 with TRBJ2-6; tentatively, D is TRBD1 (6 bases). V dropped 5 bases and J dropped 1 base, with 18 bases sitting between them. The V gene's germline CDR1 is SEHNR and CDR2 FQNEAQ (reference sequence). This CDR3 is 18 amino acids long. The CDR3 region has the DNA TGTGCCAGCAGCCCGGGTACAGGGCCAGGATCTGGGGCCAACGTCCTGACTTTC. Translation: CASSPGTGPGSGANVLTF. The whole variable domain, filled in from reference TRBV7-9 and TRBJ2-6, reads DTGVSQNPRHKITKRGQNVTFRCDPISEHNRLYWYRQTLGQGPEFLTYFQNEAQLEKSRLLSDRFSAERPKGSFSTLEIQRTEQGDSAMYLCASSPGTGPGSGANVLTFGAGSRLTVL.